The 26 T cell receptor beta chains below were found in one sample sequenced in a study of control samples from healthy donors and cancer patients. Sequencing used immunoSEQ multiplex PCR; TCRdb keeps in-frame clones, though not all of them. This sample has about 160,000 clones, with under 96% found just once. The sequenced sample consisted of blood. These receptors were obtained from a woman aged 25 to 39 in good health.

The chain recombines TRBV30 with TRBJ2-1; D not certain. Trimming left V 1 base short and J 7 bases short, with 5 bases between. The CDR3 has 11 residues. Per germline, CDR1 GTSNPN and CDR2 SVGIG (reference sequence). In DNA form, the CDR3 reads TGTGCCTGGAGTGAAGGGAATGAGCAGTTCTTC. It specifies CAWSEGNEQFF. The full variable domain, rest sourced from reference TRBV30 and TRBJ2-1, is SQTIHQWPATLVQPVGSPLSLECTVEGTSNPNLYWYRQAAGRGLQLLFYSVGIGQISSEVPQNLSASRPQDRQFILSSKKLLLSDSGFYLCAWSEGNEQFFGPGTRLTVL.

The chain carries TRBV3-1 (or the pseudogene TRBV3-2) and TRBJ1-1; 8 nucleotides match TRBD1. J was trimmed by 5 bases and V by 0 bases; bases with no gene match: 8. This CDR3 contains 16 residues. CDR1 is LGHDT and CDR2 is YNNKEL in the germline V gene (reference sequence). For the CDR3, the DNA is TGTGCCAGCAGCCAAGATAGAGGGACAGGCGGAACTGAAGCTTTCTTT. It is translated as CASSQDRGTGGTEAFF.

V is TRBV2 and J is TRBJ1-4; possible D gene TRBD1, 6 bases. Germline V lookup: CDR1 SNHLY, CDR2 FYNNEI. The CDR3 runs to 14 residues. V lost 4 bases to trimming and J lost 8 bases, with 14 bases between them. The CDR3 protein is CASSARHGQEKLFF. As DNA, the CDR3 is TGTGCCAGCAGTGCCCGACACGGACAGGAAAAACTGTTTTTT.

On this clone itself: Other DNA sequences within the sample encode an identical CDR3. The chain recombines TRBV5-1 with TRBJ1-2; perhaps TRBD1 as D (6 bases). Germline CDR1 reads SGHRS; CDR2 reads YFSETQ. The CDR3 is made up of 14 amino acids. The V and J ends lost 2 bases and 4 bases respectively, with 12 bases between them. CDR3 amino acids: CASSLGQGSYGYTF. As DNA, the CDR3 is TGCGCCAGCAGCTTAGGGCAGGGGTCCTATGGCTACACCTTC.

The chain carries TRBV28 and TRBJ1-2; 7 bases line up with TRBD1. The germline gives CDR1 MDHEN, CDR2 SYDVKM. The V segment lost 5 bases and the J segment 4 bases; nucleotides outside the gene matches: 7. CDR3 length: 14 amino acids. The CDR3 DNA is TGTGCCAGCAGTCACCCGACAGGGACCTATGGCTACACCTTC. This gives the protein CASSHPTGTYGYTF.

This rearrangement joins TRBV12-3 or TRBV12-4 to TRBJ1-5; 10 bases align to TRBD1. Trimming at V came to 6 bases and at J to 9 bases, leaving 5 bases not matched to a gene. The CDR3 has 13 amino acids. The CDR3 spells CASSLGQGLPQHF. The CDR3 DNA reads as TGTGCCAGCAGCTTGGGACAGGGGTTGCCCCAGCATTTT.

This chain connects TRBV27 to TRBJ2-7, with 8 bases aligning to TRBD2. Germline lookup yields CDR1 MNHEY and CDR2 SMNVEV (reference sequence). The CDR3 has 17 residues. The junction had 18 bases not matched to a gene; V was cut back by 7 bases and J by 4 bases. The CDR3, as DNA: TGTGCCAGCACCTTATCGTGGGGACTAGTTCCACTGTACGAGCAGTACTTC. Protein product: CASTLSWGLVPLYEQYF.

The rearrangement joins TRBV5-1 to TRBJ1-1, with TRBD1 matching 7 bases. The CDR3 totals 14 residues. The V segment lost 3 bases and the J segment 0 bases; nucleotides outside the gene matches: 2. CDR1 and CDR2 (germline): SGHRS, YFSETQ. CDR3 protein: CASSWQGVNTEAFF. Here the CDR3 DNA reads TGCGCCAGCAGCTGGCAGGGGGTGAACACTGAAGCTTTCTTT.

The sample holds one count of this clone. The chain uses TRBV7-9 and TRBJ2-1, with D possibly matching TRBD1 (6 bases). V gave up 5 bases and J gave up 10 bases, with 12 bases separating them. Germline loops: CDR1 SEHNR, CDR2 FQNEAQ (reference sequence). The CDR3 spans 12 residues. The CDR3 sequence: CASSPQTGEQFF. Here the CDR3 DNA reads TGTGCCAGCAGCCCCCAGACAGGAGAGCAGTTCTTC.

This chain connects TRBV13 to TRBJ2-5, with D perhaps matching TRBD1 or TRBD2 (5 bases each). The CDR3 has 14 amino acids. Germline V lookup: CDR1 PRHDT, CDR2 FYEKMQ (reference sequence). V lost 8 bases and J lost 5, with 18 bases in between. The CDR3 loop is CASGDGSEGETQYF. The CDR3 DNA reads TGTGCCAGCGGAGATGGGTCCGAGGGGGAGACCCAGTACTTC.

The CDR3 DNA reads as TGTGCCAGCAGCACGGGACTAGCGGGCTACACAGATACGCAGTATTTT. Its translation is CASSTGLAGYTDTQYF. The chain couples TRBV7-8 to TRBJ2-3, with TRBD2 identical over 12 bases. The V gene end was trimmed by 5 bases and the J gene end by 2 bases; junction bases not matched to a gene: 5. The CDR3 consists of 16 residues. Germline V gives CDR1 SGHVS, CDR2 FQNEAQ.

The chain links TRBV12-3 or TRBV12-4 to TRBJ1-6; no reliable D call. This CDR3 region has 13 residues. V lost 3 bases and J lost 4, with 4 bases in between. Here the CDR3 reads CASSLEYNSPLHF. The DNA of the CDR3 is TGTGCCAGCAGTTTGGAATATAATTCACCCCTCCACTTT.

The chain links TRBV6-4 to TRBJ2-1, with D possibly being TRBD1 (6 bases). The CDR3 covers 16 residues. Trimming shortened V by 0 bases and J by 1 base, and 10 bases separated the two germline ends. Germline V gene sequence: CDR1 MRHNA, CDR2 SNTAGT. The CDR3, as DNA: TGTGCCAGCAGTGACTCGGGGGCTGGGTCCTACAATGAGCAGTTCTTC. Translated, it gives CASSDSGAGSYNEQFF.

This rearrangement joins TRBV18 to TRBJ2-7, with 8 bases aligning to TRBD1. Germline V CDR1 and CDR2: KGHSH, LQKENI. There are 16 residues in the CDR3. J was trimmed by 0 bases and V by 3 bases; bases with no gene match: 7. CDR3 coding DNA: TGTGCCAGCTCACCGCTCGGGACAGGAAACTCCTACGAGCAGTACTTC. Its translation is CASSPLGTGNSYEQYF.

The chain recombines TRBV9 with TRBJ1-2, with a possible D match to TRBD1 (6 bases). The CDR3 consists of 11 residues. V was cut by 8 bases and J by 7 bases, with 12 bases left in between. Germline CDR1 and CDR2: SGDLS and YYNGEE. DNA of the CDR3: TGTGCCAGTAAAACAGGGTTTGGCTACACCTTC. Encoded protein: CASKTGFGYTF.

The sample holds one count of this clone. The chain combines TRBV5-1 with TRBJ1-4; D perhaps matches TRBD1 (6 bases). Trimming took 3 bases from V and 5 from J, leaving 20 bases between them. CDR1 and CDR2 (germline): SGHRS, YFSETQ. This CDR3 is built from 17 residues. DNA of the CDR3: TGCGCCAGCAGCTCGACCCCTTCAGGGGCCCTAAATGAAAAACTGTTTTTT. It is translated as CASSSTPSGALNEKLFF.

A few counts support this clone. The chain carries TRBV12-3 or TRBV12-4 and TRBJ1-4; 8 nucleotides line up with TRBD1. The CDR3 loop spans 13 amino acids. After removal of 3 bases from V and 7 bases from J, the junction contained 1 base not matched to a gene. In DNA form, the CDR3 reads TGTGCCAGCAGTTTCGGACAGGGTGAAAAACTGTTTTTT. Its protein product is CASSFGQGEKLFF.

The chain couples TRBV4-1 to TRBJ2-1, with D hard to call. Germline V gene lookup returns CDR1 MGHRA and CDR2 YSYEKL. V lost 1 base to trimming and J lost 4 bases, with 8 bases between them. This CDR3 contains 14 residues. The CDR3 reads CASSQALQYNEQFF. Here the CDR3 DNA reads TGCGCCAGCAGCCAAGCCCTCCAGTACAATGAGCAGTTCTTC.

This clone was seen just once. This chain links TRBV11-2 with TRBJ2-3; D is ambiguous. CDR1 is SGHAT, CDR2 FQNNGV, per germline. Trimming took off 3 bases at V and 7 bases at J, with 11 bases between the two ends. The CDR3 has 13 amino acids. This CDR3 is CASSFDPPYTQYF. In nucleotides, the CDR3 is TGTGCCAGCAGCTTCGACCCCCCCTATACGCAGTATTTT.

The V and J genes are TRBV27 and TRBJ1-1; D is perhaps TRBD1 (5 bases). Germline V gene lookup returns CDR1 MNHEY and CDR2 SMNVEV (reference sequence). The V end lost 2 bases, the J end lost 3 bases, and 10 bases lay between the germline ends. This CDR3 contains 14 residues. The CDR3, as DNA: TGTGCCAGCAGTTTACTCTGGGGCTACACTGAAGCTTTCTTT. Translated: CASSLLWGYTEAFF.

The chain joins TRBV5-6 to TRBJ1-1, with D possibly TRBD1 on 5 matching bases. Germline values: CDR1 SGHDT, CDR2 YYEEEE. V lost 2 bases, J lost 4 bases, and 15 bases lay in between. The CDR3 extends over 15 amino acids. CDR3 loop: CASSLLGVGGTEAFF. In DNA form, the CDR3 reads TGTGCCAGCAGCTTACTAGGGGTGGGGGGCACTGAAGCTTTCTTT.

The chain recombines TRBV29-1 with TRBJ2-1, with unresolved D. The CDR3 spans 13 residues. Germline values: CDR1 SQVTM, CDR2 ANQGSEA. V was clipped by 3 bases and J by 6 bases, with 12 bases between them. The CDR3 DNA is TGCAGCGTTGACAGTCCTGCAGGCAATGAGCAGTTCTTC. Translated: CSVDSPAGNEQFF.

Details on this clone: At one boundary the junction diverges from the germline segment, which might be a read error. The rearrangement uses TRBV7-7 and TRBJ2-1; 9 bases map to TRBD2. The CDR3 loop spans 16 amino acids. Germline V gives CDR1 SSHAT, CDR2 FNYEAQ (reference sequence). This chain's CDR3 is CASSLFSGSSYNEQFF. The DNA of the CDR3 is TGTGCTAGCAGCTTATTTAGCGGGAGTTCCTACAATGAGCAGTTCTTC.

The rearrangement uses TRBV7-8 and TRBJ2-1; the match to TRBD1 covers 7 bases. The CDR3 extends over 17 amino acids. CDR1 is SGHVS and CDR2 is FQNEAQ in the germline V gene. The trim removed 1 base at V and 8 bases at J, leaving 14 bases unmatched. The CDR3 sequence: CASSLGLQGWLGYEQFF. CDR3 sequence (DNA): TGTGCCAGCAGCTTAGGACTACAGGGGTGGCTGGGCTATGAGCAGTTCTTC.

V is TRBV6-5 and J is TRBJ2-5; 7 positions match TRBD2. Losses at the gene ends were 8 bases for V and 5 bases for J; bases not matched to a gene: 8. The germline V gene encodes CDR1 MNHEY and CDR2 SVGAGI. The CDR3 covers 13 residues. For the CDR3, the DNA is TGTGCCAGCGGCCCGGGGGGAGGGGAGACCCAGTACTTC. Residues: CASGPGGGETQYF.

This sequence joins TRBV3-1 (or the pseudogene TRBV3-2) and TRBJ1-3; a weak D match, TRBD1 (5 bases). The CDR3 runs 14 residues. Between the trimmed V and J ends, which lost 3 bases and 2 bases, there was a span of 8 bases. Germline V lookup: CDR1 LGHDT, CDR2 YNNKEL (reference sequence). The CDR3 sequence is CASSQGLPGNTIYF. The CDR3 region has the DNA TGTGCCAGCAGCCAGGGACTGCCTGGAAACACCATATATTTT.